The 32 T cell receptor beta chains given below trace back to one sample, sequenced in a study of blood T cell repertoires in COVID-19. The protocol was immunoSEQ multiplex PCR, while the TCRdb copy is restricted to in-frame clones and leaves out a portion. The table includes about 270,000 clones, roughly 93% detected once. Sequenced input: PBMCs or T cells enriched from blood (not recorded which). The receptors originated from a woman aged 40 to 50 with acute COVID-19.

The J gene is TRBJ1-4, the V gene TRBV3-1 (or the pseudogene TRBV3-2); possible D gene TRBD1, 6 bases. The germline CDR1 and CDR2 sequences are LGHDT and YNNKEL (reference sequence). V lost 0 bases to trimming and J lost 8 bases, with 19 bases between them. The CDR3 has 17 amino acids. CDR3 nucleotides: TGTGCCAGCAGCCAAGAGGGGGCCCTGGGGGCTGACGAAAAACTGTTTTTT. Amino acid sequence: CASSQEGALGADEKLFF.

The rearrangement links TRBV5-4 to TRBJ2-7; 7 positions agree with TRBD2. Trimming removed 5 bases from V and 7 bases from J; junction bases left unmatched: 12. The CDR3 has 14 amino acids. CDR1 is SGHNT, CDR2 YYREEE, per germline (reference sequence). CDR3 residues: CASSSEGGRREQYF. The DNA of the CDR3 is TGTGCCAGCAGTTCCGAGGGAGGGCGTCGGGAGCAGTACTTC.

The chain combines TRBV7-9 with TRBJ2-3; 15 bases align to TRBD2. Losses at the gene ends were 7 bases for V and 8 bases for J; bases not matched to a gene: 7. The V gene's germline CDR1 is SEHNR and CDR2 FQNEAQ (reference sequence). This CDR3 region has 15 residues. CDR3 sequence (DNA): TGTGCCAGCAACCAACCGGGACTAGCGGGGGGTACGCAGTATTTT. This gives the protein CASNQPGLAGGTQYF. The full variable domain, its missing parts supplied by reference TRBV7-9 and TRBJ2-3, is DTGVSQNPRHKITKRGQNVTFRCDPISEHNRLYWYRQTLGQGPEFLTYFQNEAQLEKSRLLSDRFSAERPKGSFSTLEIQRTEQGDSAMYLCASNQPGLAGGTQYFGPGTRLTVL.

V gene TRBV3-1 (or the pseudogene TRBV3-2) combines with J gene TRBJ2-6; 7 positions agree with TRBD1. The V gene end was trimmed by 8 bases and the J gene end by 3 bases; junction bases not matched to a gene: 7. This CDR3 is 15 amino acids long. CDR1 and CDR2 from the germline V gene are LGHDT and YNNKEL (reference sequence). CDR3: CASSGRGNGANVLTF. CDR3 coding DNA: TGTGCCAGCTCGGGCAGGGGGAATGGGGCCAACGTCCTGACTTTC.

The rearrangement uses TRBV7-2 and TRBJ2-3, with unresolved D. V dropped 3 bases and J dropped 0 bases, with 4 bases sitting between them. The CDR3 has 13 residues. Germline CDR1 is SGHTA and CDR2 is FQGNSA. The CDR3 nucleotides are TGTGCCAGCAGCTTGAGTAGCACAGATACGCAGTATTTT. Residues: CASSLSSTDTQYF.

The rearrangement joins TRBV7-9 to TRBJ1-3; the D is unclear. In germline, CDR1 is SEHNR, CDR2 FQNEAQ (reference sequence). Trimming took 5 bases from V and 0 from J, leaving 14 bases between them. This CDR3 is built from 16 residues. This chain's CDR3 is CASSNTQLHSGNTIYF. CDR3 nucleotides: TGTGCCAGCAGCAATACACAGCTCCACTCTGGAAACACCATATATTTT.

The CDR3 DNA follows: TGTGCCAGTAGGAGCGGGAGCAGGGAGACCCAGTACTTC. Translation gives CASRSGSRETQYF. The chain is built from TRBV19 and TRBJ2-5; 8 nucleotides align to TRBD2. The CDR3 is made up of 13 amino acids. Germline V gene data show CDR1 as LNHDA and CDR2 as SQIVND (reference sequence). V lost 6 bases, J lost 5 bases, and 5 bases stayed unmatched.

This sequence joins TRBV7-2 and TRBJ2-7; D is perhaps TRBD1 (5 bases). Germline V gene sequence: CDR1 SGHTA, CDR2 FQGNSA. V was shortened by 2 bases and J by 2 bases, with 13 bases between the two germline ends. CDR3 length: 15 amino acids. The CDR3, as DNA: TGTGCCAGCAGCTTATCCAGGGAAGTTCCCTACGAGCAGTACTTC. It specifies CASSLSREVPYEQYF.

The CDR3 protein is CASSLTGQGNSPLHF. The CDR3 DNA reads as TGTGCCAGCAGCTTGACGGGACAGGGAAATTCACCCCTCCACTTT. This rearrangement joins TRBV7-3 to TRBJ1-6; 9 nucleotides match TRBD1. The CDR3 sequence is 15 residues long. Germline trimming cut 3 bases from V and 7 bases from J; bases unmatched to any gene: 4. In germline, CDR1 is SGHTA, CDR2 FQGTGA. The full variable domain, with the rest looked up from reference TRBV7-3 and TRBJ1-6, is GAGVSQTPSNKVTEKGKYVELRCDPISGHTALYWYRQSLGQGPEFLIYFQGTGAADDSGLPNDRFFAVRPEGSVSTLKIQRTERGDSAVYLCASSLTGQGNSPLHFGNGTRLTVT.

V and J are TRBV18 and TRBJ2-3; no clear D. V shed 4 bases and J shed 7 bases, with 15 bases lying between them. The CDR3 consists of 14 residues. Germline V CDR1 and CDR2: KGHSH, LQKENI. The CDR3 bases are TGTGCCAGCTCACACCCAGCTGAGGCAAATACGCAGTATTTT. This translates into CASSHPAEANTQYF.

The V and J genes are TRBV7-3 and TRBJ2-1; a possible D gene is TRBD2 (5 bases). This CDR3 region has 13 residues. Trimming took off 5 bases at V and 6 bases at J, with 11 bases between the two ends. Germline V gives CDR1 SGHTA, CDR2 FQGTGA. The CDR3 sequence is CASSQTSSNEQFF. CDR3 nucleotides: TGTGCCAGCAGCCAAACTAGTTCCAATGAGCAGTTCTTC.

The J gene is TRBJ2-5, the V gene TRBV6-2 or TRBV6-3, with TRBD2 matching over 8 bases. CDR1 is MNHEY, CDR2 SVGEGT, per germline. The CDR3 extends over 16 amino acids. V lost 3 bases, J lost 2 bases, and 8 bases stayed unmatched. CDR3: CASSYSRLASQETQYF. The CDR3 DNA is TGTGCCAGCAGTTATTCTCGACTAGCGAGTCAAGAGACCCAGTACTTC.

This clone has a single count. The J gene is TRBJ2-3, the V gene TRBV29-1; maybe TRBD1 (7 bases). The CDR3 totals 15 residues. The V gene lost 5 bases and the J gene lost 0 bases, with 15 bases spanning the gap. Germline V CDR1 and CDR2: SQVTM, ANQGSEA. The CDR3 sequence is CSVPQGDFSTDTQYF. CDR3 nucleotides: TGCAGCGTTCCCCAGGGGGACTTCAGCACAGATACGCAGTATTTT.

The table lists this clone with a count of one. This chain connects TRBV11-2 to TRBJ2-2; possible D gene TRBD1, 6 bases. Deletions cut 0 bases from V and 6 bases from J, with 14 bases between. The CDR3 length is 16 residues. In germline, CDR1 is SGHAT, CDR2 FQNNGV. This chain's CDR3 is CASSLDQGSSSGELFF. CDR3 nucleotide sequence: TGTGCCAGCAGCTTAGATCAGGGGAGCTCTTCCGGGGAGCTGTTTTTT.

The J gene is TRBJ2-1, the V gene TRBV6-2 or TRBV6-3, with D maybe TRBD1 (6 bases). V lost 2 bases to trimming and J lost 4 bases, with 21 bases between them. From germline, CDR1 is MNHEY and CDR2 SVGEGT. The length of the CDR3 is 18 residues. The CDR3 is CASSYPRPVSRGYNEQFF. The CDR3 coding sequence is TGTGCCAGCAGTTACCCCCGCCCGGTGTCGAGGGGGTACAATGAGCAGTTCTTC.

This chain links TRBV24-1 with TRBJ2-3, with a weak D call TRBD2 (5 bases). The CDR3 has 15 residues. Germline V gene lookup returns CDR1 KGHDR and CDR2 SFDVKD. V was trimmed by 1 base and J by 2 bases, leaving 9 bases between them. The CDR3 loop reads CATSDLGLSTDTQYF. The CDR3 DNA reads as TGTGCCACCAGTGATTTAGGACTGTCCACAGATACGCAGTATTTT.

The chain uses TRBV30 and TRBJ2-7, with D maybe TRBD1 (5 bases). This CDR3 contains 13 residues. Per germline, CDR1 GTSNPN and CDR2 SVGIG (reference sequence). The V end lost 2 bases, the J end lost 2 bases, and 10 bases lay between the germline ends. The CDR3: CAWSKTETYEQYF. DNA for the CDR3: TGTGCCTGGAGTAAGACAGAGACCTACGAGCAGTACTTC.

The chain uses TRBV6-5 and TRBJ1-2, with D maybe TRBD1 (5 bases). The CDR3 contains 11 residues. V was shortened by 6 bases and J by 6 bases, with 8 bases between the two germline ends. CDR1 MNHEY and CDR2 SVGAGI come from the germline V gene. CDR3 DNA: TGTGCCAGCAGCCGGGGGAATGGCTACACCTTC. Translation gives CASSRGNGYTF.

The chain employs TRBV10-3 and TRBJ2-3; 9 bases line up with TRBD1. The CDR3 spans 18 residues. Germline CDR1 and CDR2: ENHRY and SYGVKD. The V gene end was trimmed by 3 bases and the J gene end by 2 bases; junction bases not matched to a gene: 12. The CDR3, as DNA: TGTGCCATCAGTGAAGGGGACAGGGCCTCTATTTACACAGATACGCAGTATTTT. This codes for CAISEGDRASIYTDTQYF.

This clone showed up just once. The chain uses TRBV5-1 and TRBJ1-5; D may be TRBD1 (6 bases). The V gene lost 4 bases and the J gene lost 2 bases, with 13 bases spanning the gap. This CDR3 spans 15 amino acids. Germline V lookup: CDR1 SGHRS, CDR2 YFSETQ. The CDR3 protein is CASSPQGTGNQPQHF. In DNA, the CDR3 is TGCGCCAGCAGCCCTCAGGGGACGGGCAATCAGCCCCAGCATTTT. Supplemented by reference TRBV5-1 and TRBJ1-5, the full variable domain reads KAGVTQTPRYLIKTRGQQVTLSCSPISGHRSVSWYQQTPGQGLQFLFEYFSETQRNKGNFPGRFSGRQFSNSRSEMNVSTLELGDSALYLCASSPQGTGNQPQHFGDGTRLSIL.

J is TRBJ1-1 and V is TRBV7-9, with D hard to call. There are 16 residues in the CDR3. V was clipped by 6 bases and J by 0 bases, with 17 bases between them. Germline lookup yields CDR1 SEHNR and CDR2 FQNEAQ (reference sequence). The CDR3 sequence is CASRTRLDPVNTEAFF. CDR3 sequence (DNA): TGTGCCAGCAGGACAAGGTTGGATCCGGTGAACACTGAAGCTTTCTTT. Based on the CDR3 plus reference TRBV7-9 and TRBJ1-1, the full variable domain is DTGVSQNPRHKITKRGQNVTFRCDPISEHNRLYWYRQTLGQGPEFLTYFQNEAQLEKSRLLSDRFSAERPKGSFSTLEIQRTEQGDSAMYLCASRTRLDPVNTEAFFGQGTRLTVV.

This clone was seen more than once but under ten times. The CDR3 bases are TGTGCCACCAGTGACCATAGACAGGCGGGGGGCAATCAGCCCCAGCATTTT. It yields the protein CATSDHRQAGGNQPQHF. J is TRBJ1-5 and V is TRBV24-1, with D possibly TRBD1 on 6 matching bases. Germline CDR1 is KGHDR and CDR2 is SFDVKD. CDR3 length: 17 amino acids. Trimming stripped 4 bases from V and 2 bases from J, with 17 bases between.

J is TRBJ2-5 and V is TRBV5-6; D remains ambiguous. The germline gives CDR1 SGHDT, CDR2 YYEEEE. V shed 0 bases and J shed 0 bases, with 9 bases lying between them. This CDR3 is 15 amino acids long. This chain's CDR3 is CASSLVLGDQETQYF. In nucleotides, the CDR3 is TGTGCCAGCAGCTTGGTGCTGGGCGACCAAGAGACCCAGTACTTC.

DNA of the CDR3: TGTGCCAGCAGTCCAGGTCTTTGGACTGAAGCTTTCTTT. It yields the protein CASSPGLWTEAFF. The chain has TRBV28 and TRBJ1-1; D is undetermined. The V and J ends lost 5 bases and 5 bases respectively, with 12 bases between them. From germline, CDR1 is MDHEN and CDR2 SYDVKM. This CDR3 comprises 13 residues.

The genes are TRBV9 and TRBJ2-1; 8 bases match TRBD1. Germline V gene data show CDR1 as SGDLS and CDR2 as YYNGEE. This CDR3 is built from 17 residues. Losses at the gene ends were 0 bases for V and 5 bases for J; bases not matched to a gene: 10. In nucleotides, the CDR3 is TGTGCCAGCAGCGTAGATGGGAGGACAGGGACTCACAATGAGCAGTTCTTC. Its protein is CASSVDGRTGTHNEQFF.

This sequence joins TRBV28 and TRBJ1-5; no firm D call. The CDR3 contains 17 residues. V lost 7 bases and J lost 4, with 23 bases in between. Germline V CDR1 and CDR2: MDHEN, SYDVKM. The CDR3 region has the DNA TGTGCCAGCACCCTCGGTCTTACGCAAACAGCAAATCAGCCCCAGCATTTT. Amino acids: CASTLGLTQTANQPQHF.

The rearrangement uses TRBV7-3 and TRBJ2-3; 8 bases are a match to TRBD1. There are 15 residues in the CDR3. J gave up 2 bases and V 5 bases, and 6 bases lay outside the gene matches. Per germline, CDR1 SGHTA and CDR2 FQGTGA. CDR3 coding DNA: TGTGCCAGCAGCCCCGACAGGGGATTCACAGATACGCAGTATTTT. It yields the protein CASSPDRGFTDTQYF.

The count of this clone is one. The CDR3 is CATKSDPGQGASSYGYTF. The CDR3 region has the DNA TGTGCCACCAAGTCCGACCCGGGACAGGGGGCCTCGTCCTATGGCTACACCTTC. The chain uses TRBV25-1 and TRBJ1-2, with 12 nucleotides matching TRBD1. After removal of 10 bases from V and 4 bases from J, the junction contained 19 bases not matched to a gene. The CDR3 consists of 18 residues. Germline V CDR1 and CDR2: MGHDK, SYGVNS.

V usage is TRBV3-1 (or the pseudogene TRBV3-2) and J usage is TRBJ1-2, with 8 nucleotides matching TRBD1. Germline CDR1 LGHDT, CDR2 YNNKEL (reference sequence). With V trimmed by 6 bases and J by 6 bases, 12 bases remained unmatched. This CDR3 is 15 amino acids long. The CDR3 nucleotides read TGTGCCAGCAGGGGCCTTGGACAGGGTAGGGATGGCTACACCTTC. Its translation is CASRGLGQGRDGYTF.

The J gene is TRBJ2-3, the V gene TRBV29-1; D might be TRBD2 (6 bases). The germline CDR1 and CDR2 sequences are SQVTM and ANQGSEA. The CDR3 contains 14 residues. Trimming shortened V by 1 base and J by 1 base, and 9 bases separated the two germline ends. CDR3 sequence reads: CSVEGRGRTDTQYF. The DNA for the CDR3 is TGCAGCGTTGAAGGGCGGGGTCGCACAGATACGCAGTATTTT.

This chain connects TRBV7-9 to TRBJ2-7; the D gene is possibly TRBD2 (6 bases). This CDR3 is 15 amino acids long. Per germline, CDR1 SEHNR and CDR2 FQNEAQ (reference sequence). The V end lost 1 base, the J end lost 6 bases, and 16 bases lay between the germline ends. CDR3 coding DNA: TGTGCCAGCAGCTTAGAATCGCGGAGGGCTAGCGAGCAGTACTTC. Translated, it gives CASSLESRRASEQYF. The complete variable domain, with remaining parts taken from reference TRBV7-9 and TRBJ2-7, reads DTGVSQNPRHKITKRGQNVTFRCDPISEHNRLYWYRQTLGQGPEFLTYFQNEAQLEKSRLLSDRFSAERPKGSFSTLEIQRTEQGDSAMYLCASSLESRRASEQYFGPGTRLTVT.

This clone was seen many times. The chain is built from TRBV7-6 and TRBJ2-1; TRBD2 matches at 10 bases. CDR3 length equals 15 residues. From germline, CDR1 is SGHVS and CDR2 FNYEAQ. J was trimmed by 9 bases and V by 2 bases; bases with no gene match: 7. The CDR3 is CASSLQAGGSREQFF. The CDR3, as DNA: TGTGCCAGCAGCTTACAAGCGGGAGGGTCCCGTGAGCAGTTCTTC. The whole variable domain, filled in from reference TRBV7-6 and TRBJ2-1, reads GAGVSQSPRYKVTKRGQDVALRCDPISGHVSLYWYRQALGQGPEFLTYFNYEAQQDKSGLPNDRFSAERPEGSISTLTIQRTEQRDSAMYRCASSLQAGGSREQFFGPGTRLTVL.